This TCR beta chain is drawn from a study of shared clonotypes between healthy human individuals (dated by TCRdb to the early 2020s). Looking at the study overall: A few men and two women, aged 18 to 49 years, made up the cohort. The study deeply sequenced blood TCR repertoires of about 5 healthy adults to estimate repertoire size and the extent of clonotype sharing between individuals. Libraries were prepared and TCR repertoires were sequenced by different laboratories using diverse techniques, in order to increase sequencing depth and limit assay-specific biases. For each donor, CD4 naive and CD4 memory were each given three plates, CD8 naive was given two plates, and CD8 memory was given one plate. Per donor, leukapheresis produced somewhere between about 0.8 and 9.5 billion PBMCs.

Healthy HIV-negative adults with no recently reported acute infections or vaccinations were included as donors. All donors were Caucasian adults living in Nashville, Tennessee, USA. CD4+ T cells were enriched by magnetic negative selection, after which naive cells were positively selected on CD45RA and the negative fraction was taken as the memory subset. After blood collection by leukapheresis, PBMCs were isolated using Ficoll-Histopaque density gradient centrifugation and then cryopreserved in the vapor phase of liquid nitrogen. Analytical flow cytometry was used to check the purity and quantity of each magnetically sorted T cell population. From each sorted fraction, genomic DNA was isolated and quantified by UV absorbance on a Nanodrop 2000c. Using the deep immunoSEQ assay, multiplex PCR amplified TCR CDR3 regions from genomic DNA. For each cell subset, the extracted genomic DNA was distributed evenly across all wells of several immunoSEQ 96-well plates, and each plate served as one replicate. Each replicate PCR for sorted subsets received 150 to 250 ng genomic DNA, equal to tens of thousands of T cell genomes. The purified libraries were quantified using a Qubit 3.0 fluorometer, sized with a Bioanalyzer 2100, and then quantified again using the KAPA Library Quantification kit. A separate single-read 150-cycle Illumina NextSeq 550 flow cell was used to sequence each immunoSEQ 96-well plate. In the paper's pipeline: The immunoSEQ output contained only junctional sequences without quality scores, so filtering could not match that applied to full-length reads. To assign V/J genes and CDR3, sequences were annotated against IMGT germline references using PyIR, a Python wrapper for IgBLAST v1.9. Reads were filtered out if the reads had weak V/J assignments (E-value above 1e-6), no CDR3, stop codons, out-of-frame junctions, or ambiguous translated residues. V3J clonotypes were defined as sequences sharing the same inferred V gene, J gene, and CDR3 amino acid sequence. To compute the percentage overlap between repertoires, the number of shared unique clonotypes was divided by the size of the smaller repertoire. Repertoire richness was assessed with RTK rarefaction, the Chao1 estimator, and Recon v2.1 estimates of unobserved clonotypes. Generation probabilities for all TCRbeta clonotypes obtained by the gDNA method from a handful of donors were computed using OLGA. The table comes from immuneACCESS by way of TCRdb, which keeps in-frame sequences with V and J called. Part of the clones is missing from these tables; in studies checked, under half for an unresolved V gene and the rest for unknown reasons. V and J calls and clone size are copied from that table; D and trimming were computed from the DNA. The sample table records millions of clones; over 85% of these occur just once. The leading ten clones occupy 0.1% to 0.15% of the sample.

V is reduced by 8 bases and J by 3 bases, leaving a spacing of 14 bases between them. Counted from cysteine to phenylalanine, this CDR3 has 13 amino acids. Only the CDR3 DNA is retained, 39 bases long and in frame from the first base. The germline V gene (reference sequence) yields GTSNPN for CDR1 and SVGIG for CDR2. Study-wide findings and limitations: Sampling was restricted to blood, and TCR repertoires in tissue are likely to differ from TCR repertoires in blood. Incomplete sequencing was indicated by rarefaction of sorted-subset datasets, despite the large sequencing depth. Roughly 5% of naive CD4, 3.5% of naive CD8, 2.3% of memory CD4, and approximately 0.4% of memory CD8 clonotypes were shared across a few donors. Estimated clonotype richness was generally larger for naive than for memory subsets. Because the study included only a small number of donors, the genetic and exposure-history diversity represented was limited. Based on pairwise subsampling, the degree of clonotype sharing among donors was expected to be affected by sequencing depth. Higher generation probabilities were observed for clonotypes shared by all four sorted-subset donors than for non-shared clonotypes.

Note on this clone: Its specific antigen is unknown. Nothing much larger sits one base from this clone, and base qualities are not available.

The receptor chain draws on TRBV30 and TRBJ2-1; TRBD1 is a possible D gene, resting on 5 matching bases. Sequencing used naive CD4+ T cells sorted from blood. In the paper's terms, the cell subset or site label means: CD45RA+ positively selected. The TCR originated in a man aged 18 to 30 in good health. The CDR3 in this case is CARTRGYYNEQFF. The nucleotide sequence reads TGTGCCAGGACAAGGGGCTACTACAATGAGCAGTTCTTC.